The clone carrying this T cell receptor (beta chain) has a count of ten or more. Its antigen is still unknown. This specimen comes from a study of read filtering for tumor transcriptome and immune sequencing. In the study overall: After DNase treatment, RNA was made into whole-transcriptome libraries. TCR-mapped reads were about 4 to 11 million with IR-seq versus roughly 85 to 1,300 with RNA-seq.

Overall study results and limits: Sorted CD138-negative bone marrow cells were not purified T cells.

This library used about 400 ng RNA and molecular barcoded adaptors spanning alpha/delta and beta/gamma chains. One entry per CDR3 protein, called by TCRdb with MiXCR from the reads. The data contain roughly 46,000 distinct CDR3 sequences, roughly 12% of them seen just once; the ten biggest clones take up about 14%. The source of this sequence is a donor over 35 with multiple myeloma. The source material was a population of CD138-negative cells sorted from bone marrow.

The CDR3 spells CASSLGPGQATYNEQFF. CDR3 DNA: TGTGCCAGCAGCTTAGGGCCGGGACAGGCCACCTACAATGAGCAGTTCTTC. The chain combines TRBV7-9 with TRBJ2-1; 8 positions match TRBD1. V trimming: 1 base; J trimming: 2 bases; junction bases outside the gene matches: 7. The CDR3 spans 17 residues. CDR1 SEHNR and CDR2 FQNEAQ come from the germline V gene (reference sequence).